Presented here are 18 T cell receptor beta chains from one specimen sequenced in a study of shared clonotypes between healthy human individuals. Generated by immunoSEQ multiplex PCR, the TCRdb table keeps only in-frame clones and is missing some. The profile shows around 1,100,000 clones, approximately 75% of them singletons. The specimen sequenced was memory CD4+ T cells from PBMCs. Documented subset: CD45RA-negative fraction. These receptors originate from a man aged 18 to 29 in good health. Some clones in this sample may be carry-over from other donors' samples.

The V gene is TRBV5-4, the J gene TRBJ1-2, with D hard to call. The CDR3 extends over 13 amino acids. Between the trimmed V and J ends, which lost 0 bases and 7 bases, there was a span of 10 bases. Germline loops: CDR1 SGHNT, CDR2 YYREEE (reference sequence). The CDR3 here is CASSLAEGSGYTF. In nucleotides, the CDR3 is TGTGCCAGCAGCTTGGCTGAGGGCAGTGGCTACACCTTC.

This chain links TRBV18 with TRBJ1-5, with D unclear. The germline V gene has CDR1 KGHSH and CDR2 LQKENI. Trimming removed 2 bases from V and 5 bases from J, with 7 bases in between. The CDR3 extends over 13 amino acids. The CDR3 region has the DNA TGTGCCAGCTCACCAGGGATTGATCAGCCCCAGCATTTT. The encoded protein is CASSPGIDQPQHF. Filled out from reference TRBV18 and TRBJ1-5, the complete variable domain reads NAGVMQNPRHLVRRRGQEARLRCSPMKGHSHVYWYRQLPEEGLKFMVYLQKENIIDESGMPKERFSAEFPKEGPSILRIQQVVRGDSAAYFCASSPGIDQPQHFGDGTRLSIL.

The CDR3 loop is CASSPGGGLGYGYTF. The CDR3 DNA sequence: TGTGCCAGCAGCCCCGGAGGGGGGCTAGGCTATGGCTACACCTTC. The rearrangement joins TRBV5-4 to TRBJ1-2, with D possibly being TRBD1 (6 bases). The CDR3 is 15 amino acids. V gave up 4 bases and J gave up 4 bases, with 17 bases separating them. The germline V gene encodes CDR1 SGHNT and CDR2 YYREEE (reference sequence).

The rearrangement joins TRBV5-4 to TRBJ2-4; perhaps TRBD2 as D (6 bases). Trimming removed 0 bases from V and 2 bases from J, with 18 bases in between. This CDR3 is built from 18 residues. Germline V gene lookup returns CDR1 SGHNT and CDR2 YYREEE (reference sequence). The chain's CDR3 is CASSLAWGGEGSKNIQYF. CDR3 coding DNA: TGTGCCAGCAGCTTGGCCTGGGGCGGGGAAGGGTCCAAAAACATTCAGTACTTC.

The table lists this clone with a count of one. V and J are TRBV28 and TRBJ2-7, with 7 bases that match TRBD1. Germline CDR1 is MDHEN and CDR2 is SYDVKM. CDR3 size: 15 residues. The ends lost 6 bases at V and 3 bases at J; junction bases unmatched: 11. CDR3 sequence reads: CASRATGQKIYEQYF. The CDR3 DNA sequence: TGTGCCAGCAGAGCGACGGGACAGAAAATCTACGAGCAGTACTTC.

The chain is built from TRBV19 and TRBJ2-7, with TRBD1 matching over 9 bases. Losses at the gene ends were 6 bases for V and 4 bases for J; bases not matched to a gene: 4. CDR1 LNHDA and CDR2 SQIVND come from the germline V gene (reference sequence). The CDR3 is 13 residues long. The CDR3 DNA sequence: TGTGCCAGTAGAACTGGGACAGGGTACGAGCAGTACTTC. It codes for CASRTGTGYEQYF. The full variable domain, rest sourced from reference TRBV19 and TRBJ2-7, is DGGITQSPKYLFRKEGQNVTLSCEQNLNHDAMYWYRQDPGQGLRLIYYSQIVNDFQKGDIAEGYSVSREKKESFPLTVTSAQKNPTAFYLCASRTGTGYEQYFGPGTRLTVT.

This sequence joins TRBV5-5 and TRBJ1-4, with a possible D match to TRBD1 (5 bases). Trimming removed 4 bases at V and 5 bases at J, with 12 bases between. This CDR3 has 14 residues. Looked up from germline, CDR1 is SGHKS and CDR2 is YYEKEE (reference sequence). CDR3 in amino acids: CASSLGTGNEKLFF. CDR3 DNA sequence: TGTGCCAGCAGCCTTGGGACGGGAAATGAAAAACTGTTTTTT.

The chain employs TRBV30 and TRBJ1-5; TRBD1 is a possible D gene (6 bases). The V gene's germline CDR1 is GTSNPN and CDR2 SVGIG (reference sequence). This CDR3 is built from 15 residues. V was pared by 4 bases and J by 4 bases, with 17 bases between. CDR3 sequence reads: CAWNLQGSGNQPQHF. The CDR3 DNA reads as TGTGCCTGGAATCTACAGGGTTCAGGAAATCAGCCCCAGCATTTT.

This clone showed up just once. The CDR3, as DNA: TGTGCCAGCAGACGACAGGGGGCCCCCTCCTACAATGAGCAGTTCTTC. Protein: CASRRQGAPSYNEQFF. V and J are TRBV28 and TRBJ2-1, with 10 bases lining up with TRBD1. This CDR3 has 16 residues. Germline CDR1 is MDHEN and CDR2 is SYDVKM. The V and J ends lost 6 bases and 0 bases, in that order; junction bases with no gene match: 5.

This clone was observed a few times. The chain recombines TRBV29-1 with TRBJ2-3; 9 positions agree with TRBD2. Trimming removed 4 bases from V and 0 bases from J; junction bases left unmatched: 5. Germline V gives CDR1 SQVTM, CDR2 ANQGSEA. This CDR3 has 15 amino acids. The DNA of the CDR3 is TGCAGCGTTGGACTAGCGGAGGTTAGCACAGATACGCAGTATTTT. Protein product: CSVGLAEVSTDTQYF.

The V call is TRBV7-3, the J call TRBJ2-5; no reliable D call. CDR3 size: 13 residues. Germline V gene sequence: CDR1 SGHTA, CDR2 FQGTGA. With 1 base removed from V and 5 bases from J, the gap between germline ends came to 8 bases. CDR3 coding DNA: TGTGCCAGCAGCTTAAAGGCTTGGGAGACCCAGTACTTC. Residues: CASSLKAWETQYF.

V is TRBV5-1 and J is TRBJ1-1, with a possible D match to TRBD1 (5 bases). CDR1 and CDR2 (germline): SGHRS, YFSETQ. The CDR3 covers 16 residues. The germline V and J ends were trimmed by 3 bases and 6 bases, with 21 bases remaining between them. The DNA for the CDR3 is TGCGCCAGCAGCTCCGAAGGGGCACGAGCTTTGTCTGAAGCTTTCTTT. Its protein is CASSSEGARALSEAFF. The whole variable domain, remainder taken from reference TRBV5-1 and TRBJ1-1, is KAGVTQTPRYLIKTRGQQVTLSCSPISGHRSVSWYQQTPGQGLQFLFEYFSETQRNKGNFPGRFSGRQFSNSRSEMNVSTLELGDSALYLCASSSEGARALSEAFFGQGTRLTVV.

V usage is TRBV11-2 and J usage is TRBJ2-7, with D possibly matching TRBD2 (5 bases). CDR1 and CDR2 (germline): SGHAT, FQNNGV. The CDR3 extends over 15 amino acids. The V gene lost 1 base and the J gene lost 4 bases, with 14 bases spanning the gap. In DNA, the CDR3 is TGTGCCAGCAGCTTAGCGGCGGGTGGGGTATACGAGCAGTACTTC. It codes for CASSLAAGGVYEQYF.

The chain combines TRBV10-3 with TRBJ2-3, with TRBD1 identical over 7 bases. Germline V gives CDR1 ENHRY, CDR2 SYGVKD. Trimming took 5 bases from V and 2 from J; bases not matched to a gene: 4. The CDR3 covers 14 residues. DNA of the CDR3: TGTGCCATCAGTTTAGACAGGGACACAGATACGCAGTATTTT. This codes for CAISLDRDTDTQYF.

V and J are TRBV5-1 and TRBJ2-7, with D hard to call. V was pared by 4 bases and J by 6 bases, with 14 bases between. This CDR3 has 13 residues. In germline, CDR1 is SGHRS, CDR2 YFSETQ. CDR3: CASSPRSAIEQYF. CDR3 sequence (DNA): TGCGCCAGCAGCCCTAGGAGCGCTATCGAGCAGTACTTC.

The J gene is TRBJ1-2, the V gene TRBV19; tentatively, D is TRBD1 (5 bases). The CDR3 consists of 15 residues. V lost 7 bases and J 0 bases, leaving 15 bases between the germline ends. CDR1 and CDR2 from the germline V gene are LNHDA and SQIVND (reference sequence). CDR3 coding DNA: TGTGCCAGTACCCTCCGGGGACTTGCTAACTATGGCTACACCTTC. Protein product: CASTLRGLANYGYTF.

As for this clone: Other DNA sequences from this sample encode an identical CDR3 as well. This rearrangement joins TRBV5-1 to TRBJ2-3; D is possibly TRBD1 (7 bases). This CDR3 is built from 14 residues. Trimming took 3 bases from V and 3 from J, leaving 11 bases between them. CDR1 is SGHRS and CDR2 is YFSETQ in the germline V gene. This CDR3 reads CASSSQGGTDTQYF. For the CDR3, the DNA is TGCGCCAGCAGCTCCCAGGGGGGTACAGATACGCAGTATTTT.

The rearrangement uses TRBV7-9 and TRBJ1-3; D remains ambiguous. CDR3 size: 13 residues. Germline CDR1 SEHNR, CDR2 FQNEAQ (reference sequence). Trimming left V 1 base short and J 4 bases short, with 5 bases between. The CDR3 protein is CASSLGGGNTIYF. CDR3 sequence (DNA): TGTGCCAGCAGCTTAGGTGGAGGAAACACCATATATTTT.